This T cell receptor (beta chain) was profiled in a study of T cells expressing NK-cell markers. Study context: It was sorted CD3+CD56+NKG2C+, CD3+CD56+NKG2C- and CD3+CD56-NKG2C+ T cells that supplied the TCR beta repertoires.

Using the 5' RACE reads, TCRdb records one entry per CDR3 protein without DNA. Its table lists approximately 440,000 distinct CDR3 sequences. The CDR3 runs 15 residues. Per germline, CDR1 SGHAT and CDR2 FQNNGV. Regarding this clonotype: No antigen is known for it.

Study results and caveats: Certain NKG2C+ T cell clones were expanded, and their HCMV specificity remained unclear. Researchers report these clonotypes also headed the CD3+CD56-NKG2C+ fraction in several donors.

The chain couples TRBV11-2 to TRBJ1-1; TCRdb calls TRBD1, which cannot be checked without DNA. The clonotype was recovered from a woman in her 50s in good health. What was sequenced was blood T cells: a sorted CD56 or NKG2C T cell subset, CD4+ or CD8+ T cells, or bulk PBMC T cells (not recorded which). This CDR3 reads CASSLGGGMNTEAFF.